Included here is one T cell receptor (beta chain) sequence, with context. Its antigen is not known. One junction end disagrees with the germline gene, perhaps due to a read error. This CDR3 is built from 14 residues. The germline V gene has CDR1 SGHTA and CDR2 FQGNSA. Profiles of TCR beta VDJ and CDR3 were generated from a genomic DNA template. TCRdb reprocessed the reads via MiXCR and lists one record per CDR3 protein. This table holds 270,000 or so distinct CDR3 sequences, approximately 86% found once. This record comes from a study of CD8+CD57+ T cells in acquired aplastic anemia. The wider study: Yields of DNA that came from sorted CD4+ and CD8+ cells averaged approximately 3.5 ug.

CD8+CD57+ cell expansion had been shown by flow cytometry in patients chosen for sequencing. The enrolled patients all had severe acquired aplastic anemia. Study-level results: Shared by patients and controls, roughly 28 CD8+ CDR3s were abundant in patients.

This TCR was recovered from a human donor with aplastic anemia. The chain carries TRBV7-2 and TRBJ2-3, with D perhaps matching TRBD1 (6 bases). The sample consisted of sorted CD4+, CD8+, or CD8+CD57+ T cells (not recorded which) from PBMCs. The CDR3 DNA is TGTGCCAGCAGCTTAGCACAGGGTTATCTCCGCTACACCTTT. The encoded protein is CASSLAQGYLRYTF.